The rows below give T cell receptor beta chains drawn from one sample of a study of CD8 T cells in ankylosing spondylitis. MiXCR, applied by TCRdb to the 5' RACE reads, yields one record per CDR3 protein. The table shows approximately 300,000 distinct CDR3 sequences, with roughly 20% occurring only once. The material sequenced was blood, either unsorted or a sorted T cell fraction (not recorded which). The source of these receptors is a female donor with ankylosing spondylitis or in good health (not recorded which). Each CDR3 is given with its conserved first and last residue. The order of the fields is D gene, CDR3 length, V gene, J gene, clone size, CDR3 protein, CDR3 DNA. D genes are given only for firm matches. Size is stated for part of the rows, as once, few or many counts, or as a class when the clone is expanded.

D gene: TRBD1; CDR3 length: 15; V gene: TRBV4-2; J gene: TRBJ2-7; clone size: .; CDR3 protein: CASRRLGQESYEQYF; CDR3 DNA: TGTGCCAGCCGCCGACTGGGACAGGAGAGCTACGAGCAGTACTTC
D gene: .; CDR3 length: 14; V gene: TRBV10-1; J gene: TRBJ1-1; clone size: .; CDR3 protein: CASSSSLGITEAFF; CDR3 DNA: TGCGCCAGCAGTTCCTCATTGGGGATCACTGAAGCTTTCTTT
D gene: .; CDR3 length: 14; V gene: TRBV29-1; J gene: TRBJ1-2; clone size: .; CDR3 protein: CSVDFLGPHYGYTF; CDR3 DNA: TGCAGCGTTGATTTTCTAGGGCCGCACTATGGCTACACCTTC
D gene: TRBD1; CDR3 length: 13; V gene: TRBV10-3; J gene: TRBJ2-7; clone size: .; CDR3 protein: CAISGQAWGEQYF; CDR3 DNA: TGTGCCATCTCCGGACAGGCTTGGGGCGAGCAGTACTTC
D gene: TRBD1; CDR3 length: 15; V gene: TRBV5-1; J gene: TRBJ2-5; clone size: .; CDR3 protein: CASSLATGGGETQYF; CDR3 DNA: TGCGCCAGCAGCTTGGCGACAGGGGGAGGAGAGACCCAGTACTTC
D gene: .; CDR3 length: 12; V gene: TRBV6-5; J gene: TRBJ1-1; clone size: .; CDR3 protein: CASTGVGRGAFF; CDR3 DNA: TGTGCCAGCACTGGGGTAGGCAGGGGAGCTTTCTTT
D gene: .; CDR3 length: 17; V gene: TRBV7-8; J gene: TRBJ2-7; clone size: few; CDR3 protein: CASSLPGSRASSYEQYF; CDR3 DNA: TGTGCCAGCAGCTTACCCGGGTCCAGGGCAAGCTCCTACGAGCAGTACTTC
D gene: .; CDR3 length: 15; V gene: TRBV5-1; J gene: TRBJ2-1; clone size: .; CDR3 protein: CASSPRTTSYNEQFF; CDR3 DNA: TGCGCCAGCAGCCCGCGGACTACGTCCTACAATGAGCAGTTCTTC
D gene: .; CDR3 length: 14; V gene: TRBV2; J gene: TRBJ1-1; clone size: few; CDR3 protein: CASSTRQLNTEAFF; CDR3 DNA: TGTGCCAGCAGTACCCGACAGCTGAACACTGAAGCTTTCTTT
D gene: .; CDR3 length: 13; V gene: TRBV20-1; J gene: TRBJ2-7; clone size: few; CDR3 protein: CSARDARLYEQYF; CDR3 DNA: TGCAGTGCTAGAGATGCCCGACTATACGAGCAGTACTTC
D gene: .; CDR3 length: 15; V gene: TRBV4-3; J gene: TRBJ1-1; clone size: few; CDR3 protein: CASSHSRARRSEAFF; CDR3 DNA: TGCGCCAGCAGCCATTCACGGGCACGGCGTTCTGAAGCTTTCTTT
D gene: .; CDR3 length: 15; V gene: TRBV6-1; J gene: TRBJ1-5; clone size: few; CDR3 protein: CASARGGEGNQPQHF; CDR3 DNA: TGTGCCAGCGCGAGAGGGGGTGAAGGCAATCAGCCCCAGCATTTT
D gene: .; CDR3 length: 14; V gene: TRBV20-1; J gene: TRBJ1-4; clone size: few; CDR3 protein: CSASPHAVEAGLFF; CDR3 DNA: TGCAGTGCTAGCCCCCACGCCGTCGAGGCAGGATTGTTTTTT
D gene: TRBD1; CDR3 length: 14; V gene: TRBV20-1; J gene: TRBJ2-7; clone size: .; CDR3 protein: CSAKSGTGGYEQYF; CDR3 DNA: TGCAGTGCTAAGTCCGGGACAGGAGGGTACGAGCAGTACTTC
D gene: .; CDR3 length: 12; V gene: TRBV12-3/TRBV12-4; J gene: TRBJ1-1; clone size: many; CDR3 protein: CASSFMGTEAFF; CDR3 DNA: TGTGCCAGCAGTTTCATGGGGACTGAAGCTTTCTTT
D gene: TRBD1; CDR3 length: 16; V gene: TRBV3-1; J gene: TRBJ2-1; clone size: .; CDR3 protein: CASSQPPRQGSNEQFF; CDR3 DNA: TGTGCCAGCAGCCAACCGCCACGACAGGGTAGTAATGAGCAGTTCTTC
D gene: .; CDR3 length: 14; V gene: TRBV10-3; J gene: TRBJ2-3; clone size: once; CDR3 protein: CAISRGLGTDTQYF; CDR3 DNA: TGTGCCATCAGCCGGGGACTTGGCACAGATACGCAGTATTTT
D gene: .; CDR3 length: 17; V gene: TRBV6-1; J gene: TRBJ1-2; clone size: many; CDR3 protein: CASTKGHQGSRDYGYTF; CDR3 DNA: TGTGCCAGCACCAAAGGACATCAGGGGAGTCGGGACTATGGCTACACCTTC
D gene: .; CDR3 length: 12; V gene: TRBV9; J gene: TRBJ2-2; clone size: .; CDR3 protein: CASSRDFGELFF; CDR3 DNA: TGTGCCAGCAGCCGGGACTTCGGGGAGCTGTTTTTT
D gene: TRBD1; CDR3 length: 17; V gene: TRBV28; J gene: TRBJ1-2; clone size: .; CDR3 protein: CASSSSGQGGEGYGYTF; CDR3 DNA: TGTGCCAGCAGTTCCTCGGGACAGGGCGGAGAGGGCTATGGCTACACCTTC
D gene: .; CDR3 length: 17; V gene: TRBV15; J gene: TRBJ2-6; clone size: .; CDR3 protein: CATSRRLGDYGANVLTF; CDR3 DNA: TGTGCCACCAGCAGACGACTCGGGGATTACGGGGCCAACGTCCTGACTTTC
D gene: .; CDR3 length: 15; V gene: TRBV7-2; J gene: TRBJ2-1; clone size: few; CDR3 protein: CASSLGWTGGSEQFF; CDR3 DNA: TGTGCCAGCAGCTTGGGCTGGACTGGGGGCAGTGAGCAGTTCTTC
D gene: TRBD2; CDR3 length: 16; V gene: TRBV24-1; J gene: TRBJ2-3; clone size: few; CDR3 protein: CATSDLNGRDGVTQYF; CDR3 DNA: TGTGCCACCAGTGATTTGAACGGGAGGGACGGGGTTACGCAGTATTTT
D gene: TRBD2; CDR3 length: 18; V gene: TRBV4-3; J gene: TRBJ2-1; clone size: .; CDR3 protein: CASSPKGRLAGGFNEQFF; CDR3 DNA: TGCGCCAGCAGCCCAAAGGGGAGACTAGCGGGAGGGTTCAATGAGCAGTTCTTC
D gene: TRBD1; CDR3 length: 15; V gene: TRBV12-5; J gene: TRBJ2-7; clone size: few; CDR3 protein: CASVEAGQGIHEQYF; CDR3 DNA: TGTGCTAGTGTCGAGGCAGGACAGGGGATCCACGAGCAGTACTTC
D gene: TRBD2; CDR3 length: 13; V gene: TRBV30; J gene: TRBJ2-5; clone size: .; CDR3 protein: CGTSGRSQETQYF; CDR3 DNA: TGCGGGACTAGCGGTCGATCCCAAGAGACCCAGTACTTC
D gene: .; CDR3 length: 14; V gene: TRBV4-3; J gene: TRBJ1-1; clone size: few; CDR3 protein: CASSQGDGGTEAFF; CDR3 DNA: TGCGCCAGCAGCCAAGGGGATGGGGGCACTGAAGCTTTCTTT
D gene: .; CDR3 length: 16; V gene: TRBV7-7; J gene: TRBJ2-1; clone size: .; CDR3 protein: CASSLAGEVSYNEQFF; CDR3 DNA: TGTGCCAGCAGCTTAGCGGGGGAGGTTTCCTACAATGAGCAGTTCTTC
D gene: .; CDR3 length: 14; V gene: TRBV4-2; J gene: TRBJ1-1; clone size: many; CDR3 protein: CASSHDTANTEAFF; CDR3 DNA: TGTGCCAGCAGCCATGATACAGCGAACACTGAAGCTTTCTTT
D gene: .; CDR3 length: 16; V gene: TRBV5-6; J gene: TRBJ1-6; clone size: many; CDR3 protein: CASSSSGTTDNSPLHF; CDR3 DNA: TGTGCCAGCAGCTCGTCCGGGACGACCGATAATTCACCCCTCCACTTT
D gene: .; CDR3 length: 15; V gene: TRBV7-2; J gene: TRBJ2-1; clone size: .; CDR3 protein: CASSLNGDLYNEQFF; CDR3 DNA: TGTGCCAGCAGCTTAAACGGGGACTTATACAATGAGCAGTTCTTC
D gene: TRBD2; CDR3 length: 15; V gene: TRBV28; J gene: TRBJ2-7; clone size: .; CDR3 protein: CASSPGTSGRDEQYF; CDR3 DNA: TGTGCCAGCAGTCCCGGGACTAGCGGGAGGGACGAGCAGTACTTC
D gene: .; CDR3 length: 15; V gene: TRBV7-9; J gene: TRBJ2-7; clone size: few; CDR3 protein: CASSLEASVTYEQYF; CDR3 DNA: TGTGCCAGCAGCTTAGAGGCTAGCGTAACCTACGAGCAGTACTTC